A selection of T cell receptor beta chains follows, all from one sample in a study of tumor and adjacent non-tumor tissue in lung cancer. TCRdb reanalysed the multiplex PCR reads using MiXCR and keeps one entry per CDR3 protein. The sample consists of roughly 43,000 distinct CDR3 sequences, less than 65% of them appearing once. Sequences were obtained from distant non-tumor lung tissue. The receptors derive from a man aged 50 or older with non-small cell lung cancer. Each CDR3 is given with its conserved first and last residue. The D gene is left open where the match is weak. Size is omitted from some rows. Given values are once, few, many or a class for expanded clones.

CDR3,DNA,D,length,size,V,J
CVSSFASGETQYF,TGTGTCAGCAGCTTCGCGAGTGGGGAGACCCAGTACTTC,.,13,.,TRBV5-4,TRBJ2-5
CVSRIGDGSYEQYF,TGTGTCAGCAGGATTGGGGATGGATCCTACGAGCAGTACTTC,.,14,.,TRBV11-2,TRBJ2-7
CASSLVSGQEDMQYF,TGTGCCAGCAGCTTAGTTTCAGGACAGGAGGATATGCAGTATTTT,TRBD1,15,.,TRBV7-8,TRBJ2-3
CASNPSGVGEQFF,TGTGCCAGCAACCCGAGTGGTGTGGGGGAGCAGTTCTTC,.,13,.,TRBV11-3,TRBJ2-1
CAWSVQDDQPQHF,TGTGCCTGGAGTGTACAGGATGATCAGCCCCAGCATTTT,.,13,many,TRBV30,TRBJ1-5
CAILGQGASTQHF,TGTGCCATCCTGGGACAGGGGGCTTCTACCCAGCATTTT,TRBD1,13,.,TRBV2,TRBJ1-5
CSARPTSGSDTGELFF,TGCAGTGCTAGACCTACTAGCGGGAGCGACACCGGGGAGCTGTTTTTT,TRBD2,16,few,TRBV20-1,TRBJ2-2
CASSYSMDSWLSTDTQYF,TGTGCCAGCAGTTACTCAATGGATAGCTGGCTTAGCACAGATACGCAGTATTTT,.,18,.,TRBV6-6,TRBJ2-3
CASRPGQGVYVQYF,TGTGCTAGCAGGCCGGGACAGGGGGTCTACGTGCAGTACTTC,TRBD1,14,.,TRBV12-3/TRBV12-4,TRBJ2-7
CASRLPRVQETQYF,TGTGCCAGTAGGCTTCCGAGAGTGCAAGAGACCCAGTACTTC,.,14,.,TRBV10-2,TRBJ2-5
CASILGLAGGGGNEQFF,TGCGCCAGCATCCTCGGACTAGCGGGAGGGGGAGGCAATGAGCAGTTCTTC,TRBD2,17,.,TRBV5-1,TRBJ2-1
CASSFYTGTGFREEQFF,TGTGCCAGCAGTTTCTACACCGGGACAGGGTTTCGGGAGGAGCAGTTCTTC,TRBD1,17,.,TRBV28,TRBJ2-1
CASSKGHEQYF,TGTGCCAGCAGCAAGGGTCACGAGCAGTACTTC,.,11,many,TRBV28,TRBJ2-7
CAISESRDRVHEQFF,TGTGCCATCAGTGAGTCCCGGGACAGGGTACATGAGCAGTTCTTC,TRBD1,15,medium-sized,TRBV10-3,TRBJ2-1
CASCYSGLAGSTRELFF,TGTGCCAGCTGTTACTCGGGACTAGCGGGGTCCACCAGGGAGCTGTTTTTT,TRBD2,17,.,TRBV6-5,TRBJ2-2
CPNKQGDDYTF,TGTCCCAACAAACAGGGGGATGACTACACCTTC,TRBD1,11,.,TRBV12-3/TRBV12-4,TRBJ1-2
CASSLEGAVYGYTF,TGCGCCAGCAGCTTGGAGGGGGCGGTCTATGGCTACACCTTC,TRBD1,14,many,TRBV5-1,TRBJ1-2
CASSPMGFGSDTQYF,TGTGCCAGCTCACCGATGGGCTTCGGCTCAGATACGCAGTATTTT,.,15,few,TRBV18,TRBJ2-3
CTNSRGLAEETQYF,TGTACCAACAGCCGAGGACTAGCGGAAGAGACCCAGTACTTC,TRBD2,14,.,TRBV5-4,TRBJ2-5
CASSLEGVYNEQFF,TGTGCCAGCAGCTTAGAAGGGGTCTACAATGAGCAGTTCTTC,.,14,medium-sized,TRBV11-3,TRBJ2-1
CASSLRRVAGFYDEQFF,TGTGCCAGCAGCTTACGTAGAGTAGCAGGATTCTACGATGAGCAGTTCTTC,.,17,.,TRBV7-9,TRBJ2-1
CVNSNQGSYNEQFF,TGTGTCAACAGCAACCAGGGGTCCTACAATGAGCAGTTCTTC,.,14,.,TRBV7-9,TRBJ2-1
CASRGTGDETQYF,TGTGCCAGCAGGGGGACAGGGGATGAGACCCAGTACTTC,TRBD1,13,few,TRBV2,TRBJ2-5
CASSTSGGETQYF,TGTGCCAGCAGTACTAGCGGGGGAGAGACCCAGTACTTC,TRBD2,13,many,TRBV12-3/TRBV12-4,TRBJ2-5